A single sample gave rise to the 14 T cell receptor beta chains below, sequenced in a study of blood T cell repertoires in COVID-19 (dated by TCRdb to the early 2020s). Library preparation used the immunoSEQ multiplex PCR assay. The table comes from immuneACCESS by way of TCRdb, which keeps in-frame sequences with V and J called. Part of the clones is missing from these tables; in studies checked, under half for an unresolved V gene and the rest for unknown reasons. This sample lists roughly 200,000 clones; about 85% were detected once. The top ten clones comprise 10% of the sample. The source material was peripheral blood. The receptors here all came from a woman older than 75 with COVID-19, enrolled during active disease.

The chain recombines TRBV19 with TRBJ1-2; D is uncertain. Trimming removed 4 bases at V and 1 base at J, with 16 bases between. The CDR3 runs 16 residues. Germline CDR1 is LNHDA and CDR2 is SQIVND (reference sequence). This CDR3 reads CASSRSGVEGNYGYTF. DNA for the CDR3: TGTGCCAGTAGTAGGTCTGGGGTGGAGGGTAACTATGGCTACACCTTC.

The rearrangement links TRBV30 to TRBJ1-3; no definite D call. The germline gives CDR1 GTSNPN, CDR2 SVGIG (reference sequence). V lost 2 bases to trimming and J lost 1 base, with 12 bases between them. This CDR3 has 15 amino acids. CDR3 sequence (DNA): TGTGCCTGGAGTCGGTCAAGCGGGTCTGGAAACACCATATATTTT. Encoded protein: CAWSRSSGSGNTIYF.

This chain joins TRBV21-1 and TRBJ1-2; the table's TRBD1 call for D was not verified on the DNA. TRBV21-1 counts as a pseudogene. The CDR3 length is 15 residues. CDR3: CASSCRDRTNYGYTF. The CDR3 region has the DNA TGTGCCAGCAGCTGCCGGGACAGGACGAACTATGGCTACACCTTC.

V usage is TRBV29-1 and J usage is TRBJ1-1; D may be TRBD1 (6 bases). The CDR3 covers 12 residues. Germline CDR1 reads SQVTM; CDR2 reads ANQGSEA. Trimming took 7 bases from V and 3 from J, leaving 12 bases between them. In DNA, the CDR3 is TGCAGCGGCTCGACAGGAGACACTGAAGCTTTCTTT. It yields the protein CSGSTGDTEAFF.

V gene TRBV7-8 combines with J gene TRBJ1-1; maybe TRBD1 (5 bases). Trimming took 11 bases from V and 1 from J, leaving 17 bases between them. Germline values: CDR1 SGHVS, CDR2 FQNEAQ. This CDR3 region has 14 residues. The CDR3 here is CASKVQTENTEAFF. CDR3 DNA sequence: TGTGCCTCAAAGGTCCAGACAGAGAACACTGAAGCTTTCTTT.

The chain combines TRBV3-1 (or the pseudogene TRBV3-2) with TRBJ1-1; D not resolved. Germline CDR1 reads LGHDT; CDR2 reads YNNKEL (reference sequence). The CDR3 sequence is 11 residues long. V lost 6 bases and J lost 11, with 13 bases in between. The CDR3 coding sequence is TGTGCCAGCAGTCACAAAGCGCACGCTTTCTTT. Translation: CASSHKAHAFF.

The rearrangement joins TRBV6-5 to TRBJ2-3; D gene unclear. Germline values: CDR1 MNHEY, CDR2 SVGAGI. The CDR3 has 15 residues. V lost 3 bases and J 2 bases, leaving 12 bases between the germline ends. The CDR3 loop is CASSYYFSYTDTQYF. The CDR3 DNA follows: TGTGCCAGCAGTTATTACTTCTCCTACACAGATACGCAGTATTTT.

This chain links TRBV19 with TRBJ1-5, with 10 bases lining up with TRBD1. The V and J ends lost 3 bases and 7 bases, in that order; junction bases with no gene match: 9. In germline, CDR1 is LNHDA, CDR2 SQIVND (reference sequence). The CDR3 length is 16 residues. The CDR3 region has the DNA TGTGCCAGTAGTATTTCGGGACAGGGGTCCGGACAGCCCCAGCATTTT. Translation: CASSISGQGSGQPQHF.

V is TRBV7-2 and J is TRBJ2-2; D remains ambiguous. The length of the CDR3 is 15 residues. The V and J ends lost 1 base and 6 bases respectively, with 12 bases between them. Germline values: CDR1 SGHTA, CDR2 FQGNSA. The CDR3 reads CASSLVSTGAGELFF. DNA of the CDR3: TGTGCCAGCAGCTTAGTTAGCACCGGCGCCGGGGAGCTGTTTTTT. The full variable domain, its missing parts supplied by reference TRBV7-2 and TRBJ2-2, is GAGVSQSPSNKVTEKGKDVELRCDPISGHTALYWYRQSLGQGLEFLIYFQGNSAPDKSGLPSDRFSAERTGGSVSTLTIQRTQQEDSAVYLCASSLVSTGAGELFFGEGSRLTVL.

This chain links TRBV9 with TRBJ1-1, with TRBD1 as a possible D gene (5 bases). Germline V gene data show CDR1 as SGDLS and CDR2 as YYNGEE. This CDR3 contains 14 residues. The germline V and J ends were trimmed by 0 bases and 7 bases, with 13 bases remaining between them. This CDR3 is CASSVADPRGEAFF. Written as DNA, the CDR3 is TGTGCCAGCAGCGTAGCAGACCCAAGGGGTGAAGCTTTCTTT.

This clone occurred a few times. CDR3 DNA: TGTGCCAGCTCACCAGGGGAAGGAGGCGAAAAACTGTTTTTT. As protein: CASSPGEGGEKLFF. The rearrangement joins TRBV18 to TRBJ1-4; no reliable D call. CDR3 length: 14 amino acids. V was cut by 2 bases and J by 8 bases, with 12 bases left in between. Germline-derived CDR1 and CDR2 are KGHSH and LQKENI.

The V and J genes are TRBV7-2 and TRBJ1-1; D call uncertain. CDR1 is SGHTA, CDR2 FQGNSA, per germline. The V end lost 0 bases, the J end lost 1 base, and 9 bases lay between the germline ends. CDR3 length: 15 amino acids. The CDR3 is CASSLAGVTNTEAFF. The CDR3 DNA follows: TGTGCCAGCAGCTTAGCGGGAGTCACGAACACTGAAGCTTTCTTT.

The V gene is TRBV5-1, the J gene TRBJ1-4, with a weak D call TRBD1 (5 bases). CDR1 is SGHRS, CDR2 YFSETQ, per germline. The CDR3 loop spans 14 amino acids. The V and J ends lost 2 bases and 8 bases respectively, with 13 bases between them. The CDR3 sequence: CASSFDSTREKLFF. DNA for the CDR3: TGCGCCAGCAGCTTCGACAGTACCCGCGAAAAACTGTTTTTT.

The chain uses TRBV5-1 and TRBJ2-5; TRBD2 aligns across 11 bases. J lost 4 bases, V lost 3 bases, and 14 bases had no gene match. Germline V gene lookup returns CDR1 SGHRS and CDR2 YFSETQ. CDR3 length: 18 amino acids. DNA for the CDR3: TGCGCCAGCAGCTCAACGGTAGCGGGGGGGATGAATGTAGAGACCCAGTACTTC. Protein product: CASSSTVAGGMNVETQYF.